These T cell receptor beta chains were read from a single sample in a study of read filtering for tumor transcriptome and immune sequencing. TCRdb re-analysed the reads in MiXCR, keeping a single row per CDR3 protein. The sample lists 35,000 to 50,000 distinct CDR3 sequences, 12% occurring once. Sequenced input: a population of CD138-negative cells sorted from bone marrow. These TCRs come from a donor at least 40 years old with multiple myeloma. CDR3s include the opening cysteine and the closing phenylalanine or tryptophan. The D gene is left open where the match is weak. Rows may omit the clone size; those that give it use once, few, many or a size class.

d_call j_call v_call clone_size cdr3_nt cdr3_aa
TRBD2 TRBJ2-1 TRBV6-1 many TGTGCCAGTGGGGGGCGGGGGGGCTTTAACAATGAGCAGTTCTTC CASGGRGGFNNEQFF
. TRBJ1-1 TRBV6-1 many TGTGCCAGCAGTAGACAGGTTAGCGCCACTGAAGCTTTCTTT CASSRQVSATEAFF
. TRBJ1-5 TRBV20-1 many TGCAGTGCTAGCGCGACATCAAGTAATCAGCCCCAGCATTTT CSASATSSNQPQHF
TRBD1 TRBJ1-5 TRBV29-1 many TGCAGCGTTGGAGGGACAGGGCTAGGGGAACCCCAGCATTTT CSVGGTGLGEPQHF
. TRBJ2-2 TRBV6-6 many TGTGCCAGCGGCACAGGGAACACCGGGGAGCTGTTTTTT CASGTGNTGELFF
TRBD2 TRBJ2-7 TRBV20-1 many TGCAGTGCTGAGCGGGGGAGCTCCTACGAGCAGTACTTC CSAERGSSYEQYF
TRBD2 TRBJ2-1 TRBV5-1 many TGCGCCAGCAGCCTAGGTAGCGGGGGGGCCGCTGAGCAGTTCTTC CASSLGSGGAAEQFF
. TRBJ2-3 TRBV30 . TGTGCCTGGACTAAGGGCCCTCGCCCCGGAAAGGGGTTAGATACGCAGTATTTT CAWTKGPRPGKGLDTQYF
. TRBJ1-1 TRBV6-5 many TGTGCCAGCAGTTCCGTTCTGGGGTACACTGAAGCTTTCTTT CASSSVLGYTEAFF
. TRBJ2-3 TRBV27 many TGTGCCAGCAGTTCATACGGGGATACGCAGTATTTT CASSSYGDTQYF
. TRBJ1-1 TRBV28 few TGTGCCAGCAGGACGGGACGGGGGAGAGGCGGCACTGAAGCTTTCTTT CASRTGRGRGGTEAFF
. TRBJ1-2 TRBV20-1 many TGCAGTGCGGGATCTAACTATGGCTACACCTTC CSAGSNYGYTF
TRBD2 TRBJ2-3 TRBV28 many TGTGCCAGCAGTTTCCTTCTAGCGGGCACAGATACGCAGTATTTT CASSFLLAGTDTQYF
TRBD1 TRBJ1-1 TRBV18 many TGTGCCAGCTCACCGGGGACAGGCGGGCCTGAAGCTTTCTTT CASSPGTGGPEAFF
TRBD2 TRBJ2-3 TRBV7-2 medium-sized TGTGCCAGCAGCCCAGACAGCGGGGGCACAGATACGCAGTATTTT CASSPDSGGTDTQYF
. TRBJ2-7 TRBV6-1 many TGTGCCAGCAGGGCCGAGGCGGGGGCCGACGAGCAGTACTTC CASRAEAGADEQYF
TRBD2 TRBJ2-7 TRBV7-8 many TGTGCCAGCAGCTTGGGTAGCGGGGGGGCCGGAGAGCAGTACTTC CASSLGSGGAGEQYF
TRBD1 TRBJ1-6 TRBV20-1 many TGCAGTGCTAGACCATACGGGACAGGTCACACCAATTCACCCCTCCACTTT CSARPYGTGHTNSPLHF
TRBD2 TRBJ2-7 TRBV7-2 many TGTGCCAGCAGCGGAGGGACTAGCGGGTACGAGCAGTACTTC CASSGGTSGYEQYF
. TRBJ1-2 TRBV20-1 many TGCAGTGCTCCAAACCTTGGCTACACCTTC CSAPNLGYTF
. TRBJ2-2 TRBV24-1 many TGTGCCACCAGTGATTTGCTCACCGGGGAGCTGTTTTTT CATSDLLTGELFF
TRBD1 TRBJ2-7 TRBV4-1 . TGCGCCAGCAGCCAGAACGGGACAGGGAAACCTTACGAGCAGTACTTC CASSQNGTGKPYEQYF
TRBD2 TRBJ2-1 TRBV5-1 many TGCGCCAGCAGCTTGGGGACTAGCGGGAATGAGCAGTTCTTC CASSLGTSGNEQFF
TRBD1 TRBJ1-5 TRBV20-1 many TGCAGTGCCCAGGAAGGGGGCACCTATAGCAATCAGCCCCAGCATTTT CSAQEGGTYSNQPQHF
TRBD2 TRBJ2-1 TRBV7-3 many TGTGCCAGCAGCTTTAGCGGGGGCGGGGATGAGCAGTTCTTC CASSFSGGGDEQFF
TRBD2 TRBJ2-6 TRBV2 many TGTGCCAGCTCCAATCGGGTTGGGCGGGGGGCTACCTCTGGGGCCAACGTCCTGACTTTC CASSNRVGRGATSGANVLTF
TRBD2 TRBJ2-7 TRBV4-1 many TGCGCCAGCAGCCAAGATACTAGCGGGTTATACGAGCAGTACTTC CASSQDTSGLYEQYF
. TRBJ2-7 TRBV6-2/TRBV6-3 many TGTGCCAGCACCAAAGGCGAGGGGCGTTACGAGCAGTACTTC CASTKGEGRYEQYF
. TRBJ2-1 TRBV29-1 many TGCAGCGGTGTCGATGGCAGGTCCCTCAGCTACAATGAGCAGTTCTTC CSGVDGRSLSYNEQFF
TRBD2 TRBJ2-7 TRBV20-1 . TGCAGTGCCCCTACCCCTGGACTAGCGGGGGGAAGGGAGCAGTACTTC CSAPTPGLAGGREQYF
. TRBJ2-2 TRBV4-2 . TGTGCCAGCAGCCAAGAAGCGCGAGCGAACACCGGGGAGCTGTTTTTT CASSQEARANTGELFF
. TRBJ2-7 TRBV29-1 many TGCAGCGTGGGACTCGGGACAGCCTACGAGCAGTACTTC CSVGLGTAYEQYF
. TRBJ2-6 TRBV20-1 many TGCAGTGCTAGAGGCGTTGGAGGGGCCTCTGGGGCCAACGTCCTGACTTTC CSARGVGGASGANVLTF
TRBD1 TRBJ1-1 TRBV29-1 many TGCAGCGTGAGGGACAGGTGGGACACTGAAGCTTTCTTT CSVRDRWDTEAFF
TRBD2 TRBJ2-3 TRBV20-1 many TGCAGTGCTACGGCGGGGGGCCCCTCCGTAGATACGCAGTATTTT CSATAGGPSVDTQYF
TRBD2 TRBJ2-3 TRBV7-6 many TGTGCCAGCAGCCGACTGGGGGGGACAGATACGCAGTATTTT CASSRLGGTDTQYF
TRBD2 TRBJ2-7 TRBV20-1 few TGCAGTGCTAAACGCGGGGGGGCGTCCTCCTACGAGCAGTACTTC CSAKRGGASSYEQYF
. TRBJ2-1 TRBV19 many TGTGCCAGTAGTGTTCCGGGCCCCTACAATGAGCAGTTCTTC CASSVPGPYNEQFF
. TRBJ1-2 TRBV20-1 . TGCAGTGCTAGAGTAGGACTTAACTATGGCTACACCTTC CSARVGLNYGYTF
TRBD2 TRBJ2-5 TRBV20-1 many TGCAGTGCCCCAGCGGGGGGCCAGCGGGAGACCCAGTACTTC CSAPAGGQRETQYF
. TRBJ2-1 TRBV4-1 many TGCGCCAGCAGCCCCAGAGAGGGGTCCGATGAGCAGTTCTTC CASSPREGSDEQFF
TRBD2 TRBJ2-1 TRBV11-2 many TGTGCCAGCAGCTTACTAGCGGGGAGTACCTACAATGAGCAGTTCTTC CASSLLAGSTYNEQFF
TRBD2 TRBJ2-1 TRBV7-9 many TGTGCCAGCAGCTTAGGACTAGCGGGGGAGTACAATGAGCAGTTCTTC CASSLGLAGEYNEQFF
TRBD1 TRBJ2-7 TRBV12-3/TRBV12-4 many TGTGCCAGCAGGGCCGGGACAGGGGTGGGGCAGTACTTC CASRAGTGVGQYF
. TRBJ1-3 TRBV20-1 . TGCAGTGCCGAGGGGGGGCCAGCTGGAAACACCATATATTTT CSAEGGPAGNTIYF
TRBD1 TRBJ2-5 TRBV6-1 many TGTGCCAGCAGTGCCCCCAGGGGGGAGACCCAGTACTTC CASSAPRGETQYF